This T cell receptor beta chain was sequenced for a study of control samples from healthy donors and cancer patients. Sequencing was performed with immunoSEQ multiplex PCR; in TCRdb, only in-frame clones are kept and a portion is missing. The table has about 40,000 clones, 92% seen once. Trimming left V 3 bases short and J 2 bases short, with 15 bases between. The germline V gene encodes CDR1 SGHDT and CDR2 YYEEEE. CDR3 length equals 16 residues. The chain employs TRBV5-6 and TRBJ1-5; D may be TRBD1 (5 bases). The receptor's source is a woman aged 45-65 years in good health. Sequencing was done on a sample of blood. CDR3 nucleotide sequence: TGTGCCAGCAGCTGGGGCGGTACAGTGGGCAATCAGCCCCAGCATTTT. It codes for CASSWGGTVGNQPQHF. The variable domain in full, with the rest retrieved from reference TRBV5-6 and TRBJ1-5, is DAGVTQSPTHLIKTRGQQVTLRCSPKSGHDTVSWYQQALGQGPQFIFQYYEEEERQRGNFPDRFSGHQFPNYSSELNVNALLLGDSALYLCASSWGGTVGNQPQHFGDGTRLSIL.